This T cell receptor (beta chain) was sequenced in a study of CD8 T cells in Susac syndrome. Study information: At the time their blood was drawn, patients with Susac syndrome were either therapy-naive, on corticosteroids (with some of them also receiving intravenous immunoglobulin), or on intravenous immunoglobulin alone.

V shed 5 bases, J shed 7 bases, and the junction held 14 bases outside the gene matches. The CDR3 runs to 17 residues. With random hexamers, reverse transcription was performed on roughly 0.45 to 1 ug of RNA. The amplification used immunoSEQ multiplex PCR on TCR beta CDR3; it spanned 54 Vbeta and 13 Jbeta. TCRdb processed the immunoSEQ multiplex PCR reads anew with MiXCR; each CDR3 protein has one entry. The sample lists 100,000 or so distinct CDR3 sequences, around 96% occurring once. The genes are TRBV12-3 or TRBV12-4 and TRBJ1-2, with TRBD1 identical over 12 bases. Sequencing input: CD8+ T cells from PBMCs. The TCR sequence derives from a human donor with Susac syndrome. The chain's CDR3 is CASSPLNPGQGAGGYTF. The CDR3 coding sequence is TGTGCCAGCAGTCCCCTCAACCCGGGACAGGGGGCGGGTGGCTACACCTTC.